The rows below give T cell receptor beta chains drawn from one sample of a study of T cell responses to AZD1222 COVID-19 vaccine. The table came from immunoSEQ multiplex PCR; TCRdb's copy has only in-frame clones and leaves some out. This sample has under 150,000 clones, with roughly 90% found just once. The specimen comprised peripheral blood, sampled on day 0 of AZD1222 vaccination. The receptors originated from an adult in good health. Each CDR3 is given with its conserved first and last residue. A D gene is named only where the DNA matches it firmly. Part of the rows lack a size; the others show once, few, many or a class for expanded clones.

V	J	size	D	CDR3	DNA
TRBV10-3	TRBJ1-3	-	TRBD1	CAIRRQGSGNTIYF	TGTGCCATCAGACGACAGGGCTCTGGAAACACCATATATTTT
TRBV6-5	TRBJ2-5	-	TRBD2	CASSSLLAGEHF	TGTGCCAGCAGTTCATTGTTGGCGGGGGAACACTTC
TRBV7-3	TRBJ2-6	-	-	CASSAQGFSGANVLTF	TGTGCCAGCAGCGCTCAGGGTTTCTCTGGGGCCAACGTCCTGACTTTC
TRBV4-2	TRBJ1-2	-	-	CASSQDLLRTAVDGYTF	TGTGCCAGCAGCCAAGATTTATTGAGAACGGCAGTCGATGGCTACACCTTC
TRBV12-3/TRBV12-4	TRBJ1-1	-	-	CASSFRPDTEAFF	TGTGCCAGCAGTTTCCGTCCGGACACTGAAGCTTTCTTT
TRBV18	TRBJ1-2	-	-	CASSPGSNYGYTF	TGTGCCAGCTCACCAGGGTCTAACTATGGCTACACCTTC
TRBV7-7	TRBJ2-5	-	TRBD2	CASSIWTSGGETQYF	TGTGCCAGCAGCATATGGACTAGCGGGGGAGAGACCCAGTACTTC
TRBV7-9	TRBJ1-6	-	-	CASSSNNPGYSPLHF	TGTGCCAGCAGCTCGAACAATCCGGGGTACTCACCCCTCCACTTT
TRBV7-9	TRBJ1-5	-	-	CASSFGQGRQPQHF	TGTGCCAGCAGCTTCGGGCAGGGAAGGCAGCCCCAGCATTTT
TRBV5-5	TRBJ1-2	once	-	CASASGSGYGYTF	TGTGCCAGCGCCAGCGGGTCGGGGTATGGCTACACCTTC
TRBV7-8	TRBJ1-5	-	TRBD1	CASSASGGTQPQHF	TGTGCCAGCAGCGCCTCAGGGGGGACGCAGCCCCAGCATTTT
TRBV3-1/TRBV3-2	TRBJ1-2	-	-	CASSFSGRSNYGYTF	TGTGCCAGCAGCTTTAGCGGGAGGTCTAACTATGGCTACACCTTC
TRBV28	TRBJ2-2	once	TRBD2	CASASGSGGSPGELFF	TGTGCCAGCGCCTCAGGGAGCGGGGGGTCGCCCGGGGAGCTGTTTTTT
TRBV3-1/TRBV3-2	TRBJ2-7	-	TRBD1	CASSRDRVGEQYF	TGTGCCAGCAGCCGGGACAGGGTAGGCGAGCAGTACTTC
TRBV6-2/TRBV6-3	TRBJ2-1	-	TRBD2	CASSYSAGTSASSSYNEQFF	TGTGCCAGCAGTTACTCTGCTGGGACTAGCGCATCTAGCTCCTACAATGAGCAGTTCTTC
TRBV9	TRBJ2-1	-	TRBD2	CASSVNSGENEQFF	TGTGCCAGCAGCGTGAACAGCGGGGAGAATGAGCAGTTCTTC
TRBV3-1/TRBV3-2	TRBJ2-5	few	-	CASSQPGEVQTQYF	TGTGCCAGCAGCCAGCCCGGGGAAGTGCAGACCCAGTACTTC
TRBV5-6	TRBJ1-6	-	-	CASSVRRTRISPLHF	TGTGCCAGCAGCGTACGGAGGACGAGGATTTCACCCCTCCACTTT
TRBV6-5	TRBJ2-3	-	TRBD1	CASMPRGYYTDTQYF	TGTGCCAGCATGCCCAGGGGGTATTACACAGATACGCAGTATTTT
TRBV20-1	TRBJ1-4	-	-	CSASQGWDEKLFF	TGCAGTGCTAGTCAGGGGTGGGATGAAAAACTGTTTTTT
TRBV19	TRBJ2-7	-	-	CASGPEGYPYEQYF	TGTGCCAGTGGGCCAGAAGGGTATCCCTACGAGCAGTACTTC
TRBV5-1	TRBJ2-5	-	TRBD1	CASTNRQGMYQETQYF	TGCGCCAGCACGAATCGACAGGGAATGTACCAAGAGACCCAGTACTTC
TRBV5-1	TRBJ2-1	-	-	CASSLGRAGRNEQFF	TGCGCCAGCAGCTTGGGTCGGGCGGGGAGAAATGAGCAGTTCTTC
TRBV18	TRBJ1-1	-	-	CASSPPSWAEAFF	TGTGCCAGCTCACCACCGAGTTGGGCTGAAGCTTTCTTT
TRBV5-6	TRBJ1-1	-	-	CASSLGGEGYDTEAFF	TGTGCCAGCAGCTTGGGAGGGGAGGGGTACGACACTGAAGCTTTCTTT
TRBV6-2/TRBV6-3	TRBJ2-2	-	-	CASSYNQGAGELFF	TGTGCCAGCAGTTACAACCAGGGAGCCGGGGAGCTGTTTTTT
TRBV6-5	TRBJ2-7	-	-	CASSYDPNYEQYF	TGTGCCAGCAGTTACGACCCAAACTACGAGCAGTACTTC
TRBV24-1	TRBJ2-2	-	TRBD2	CATSGARGLAGTGELFF	TGTGCCACCAGTGGCGCAAGGGGACTAGCGGGCACCGGGGAGCTGTTTTTT
TRBV12-5	TRBJ2-7	-	TRBD1	CASGLITGGEQYF	TGTGCTAGTGGTCTGATTACAGGGGGAGAGCAGTACTTC
TRBV5-4	TRBJ1-6	-	-	CASSTTLYNSPLHF	TGTGCCAGCAGCACGACACTCTATAATTCACCCCTCCACTTT
TRBV9	TRBJ1-4	-	TRBD1	CASSVEGQGGKLFF	TGTGCCAGCAGCGTAGAAGGACAGGGTGGAAAACTGTTTTTT
TRBV27	TRBJ1-2	-	-	CASSLYTDYGYTF	TGTGCCAGCAGTTTATATACGGATTATGGCTACACCTTC